This T cell receptor (beta chain) was profiled in a study of regulatory T cells in long-lasting Graves disease. Arm-PCR of CDR3 regions with iRepertoire HTBI primers generated TCR beta libraries. TCRdb reprocessed the multiplex PCR reads with MiXCR, giving one entry per CDR3 protein. The table shows 350,000 to 450,000 distinct CDR3 sequences, with around a fifth occurring only once. Study results and caveats: For persistent Graves' patients, TCR diversity was lower than for newly diagnosed ones. Fewer public clonotypes were shared by new patients (approximately 970) than by persistent patients (2,741). With persistent disease, TRBV28, TRBJ1-2 and TRBJ2-5 were the favored segments.

Time point reported: persistent/refractory GD, antithyroid drugs over 5 years with positive TRAb. The TCR library was made from RNA extracted from PBMCs. Roughly 9 milliliters of peripheral blood went into EDTA tubes. The germline gives CDR1 LNHDA, CDR2 SQIVND (reference sequence). With 5 bases clipped from V and 6 bases from J, the junction kept 9 bases outside the gene matches. The CDR3 consists of 17 residues. Turning to this clonotype: Its antigen remains unidentified.

Sequencing was performed on peripheral blood mononuclear cells (PBMCs), taken when the disease was refractory, from a patient treated with antithyroid drugs. V and J are TRBV19 and TRBJ2-1; 14 bases are a match to TRBD2. The source is a female donor with Graves disease. The CDR3: CASSFPGLAGVSNEQFF. The CDR3 region has the DNA TGTGCCAGTAGTTTCCCGGGACTAGCGGGAGTAAGCAATGAGCAGTTCTTC.